These 10 T cell receptor beta chains came from one sample sequenced in a study of T cells in Graves' hyperthyroidism and ophthalmopathy. RNA transcripts provided the source from which TCR beta CDR3 regions were amplified. HTBI primers were used for first-round RT-PCR of the TCR CDR3. TCRdb re-called the multiplex PCR reads through MiXCR, storing one row per CDR3 protein. Here the sample spans 250,000 or so distinct CDR3 sequences, around 15% being singletons. Sample: blood. These receptors came from a woman in her 50s with Graves' hyperthyroidism that later progressed to Graves' ophthalmopathy.

The chain combines TRBV28 with TRBJ1-2; D possibly corresponds to TRBD1 (5 bases). CDR3 size: 14 residues. V gave up 7 bases and J gave up 4 bases, with 16 bases separating them. Looked up from germline, CDR1 is MDHEN and CDR2 is SYDVKM. CDR3 nucleotides: TGTGCCAGCATTAAAGCGCGGGGGGGCTATGGCTACACCTTC. It yields the protein CASIKARGGYGYTF.

At least ten counts were recorded for this clonotype. This chain joins TRBV27 and TRBJ2-7; TRBD2 agrees at 9 bases. Germline values: CDR1 MNHEY, CDR2 SMNVEV (reference sequence). The CDR3 consists of 15 residues. V lost 6 bases to trimming and J lost 0 bases; unmatched junction nucleotides: 6. CDR3 sequence reads: CASRLLSGSSYEQYF. CDR3 DNA: TGTGCCAGCAGACTCCTTAGCGGGAGCTCCTACGAGCAGTACTTC.

The chain links TRBV4-1 to TRBJ2-7; D is possibly TRBD1 (6 bases). Deletions cut 1 base from V and 2 bases from J, with 12 bases between. Germline CDR1 MGHRA, CDR2 YSYEKL. This CDR3 has 15 residues. This CDR3 is CASSQGRTETYEQYF. In DNA form, the CDR3 reads TGCGCCAGCAGCCAAGGGAGGACAGAGACCTACGAGCAGTACTTC.

This clonotype was observed many times. J is TRBJ1-2 and V is TRBV9; D unclear. The CDR3 totals 15 residues. Trimming pared 2 bases from V and 4 bases from J, leaving 15 bases between. Looked up from germline, CDR1 is SGDLS and CDR2 is YYNGEE. Here the CDR3 reads CASSVTQAGLYGYTF. CDR3 coding DNA: TGTGCCAGCAGCGTCACTCAGGCGGGCCTCTATGGCTACACCTTC.

Many counts were recorded for this clonotype. This chain joins TRBV7-8 and TRBJ2-7, with TRBD1 identical over 7 bases. This CDR3 region has 16 residues. V dropped 4 bases and J dropped 3; count of bases not matched to a gene: 12. Germline loops: CDR1 SGHVS, CDR2 FQNEAQ. Written as DNA, the CDR3 is TGTGCCAGCAGCTCGATGCCGGGACAGTCTGGCTACGAGCAGTACTTC. Amino acid sequence: CASSSMPGQSGYEQYF. The variable domain in full, completed from reference TRBV7-8 and TRBJ2-7, reads GAGVSQSPRYKVAKRGQDVALRCDPISGHVSLFWYQQALGQGPEFLTYFQNEAQLDKSGLPSDRFFAERPEGSVSTLKIQRTQQEDSAVYLCASSSMPGQSGYEQYFGPGTRLTVT.

There are many counts of this clonotype. The V gene is TRBV20-1, the J gene TRBJ2-5; D gene ambiguous. Germline CDR1 DFQATT, CDR2 SNEGSKA (reference sequence). This CDR3 region has 15 residues. V lost 4 bases to trimming and J lost 2 bases, with 17 bases between them. For the CDR3, the DNA is TGCAGTGCTACCCCCCGGAATAGTTTTCAAGAGACCCAGTACTTC. This codes for CSATPRNSFQETQYF.

This clonotype was counted many times. V and J are TRBV25-1 and TRBJ1-2, with D hard to call. The V end was cut by 4 bases, the J end by 6 bases, with 3 bases between. The CDR3 extends over 10 amino acids. The germline gives CDR1 MGHDK, CDR2 SYGVNS. The CDR3 loop reads CASSADGYTF. CDR3 DNA sequence: TGTGCCAGCAGTGCGGATGGCTACACCTTC.

The table lists this clonotype with a few counts. The rearrangement uses TRBV5-1 and TRBJ2-2; D possibly corresponds to TRBD1 (6 bases). The germline V gene has CDR1 SGHRS and CDR2 YFSETQ. Trimming cost V 6 bases and J 1 base, with 10 bases left between them. The CDR3 has 14 amino acids. The CDR3 bases are TGCGCCAGCAACTGGGGGCTGAACACCGGGGAGCTGTTTTTT. It codes for CASNWGLNTGELFF.

This clonotype was counted between two and nine times. This sequence joins TRBV10-2 and TRBJ2-2, with 10 bases fitting TRBD1. This CDR3 spans 15 amino acids. Germline CDR1 WSHSY, CDR2 SAAADI. J lost 6 bases, V lost 6 bases, and 7 bases had no gene match. This CDR3 is CASSRTGGGSGELFF. The DNA for the CDR3 is TGCGCCAGCAGCCGGACAGGGGGTGGTTCCGGGGAGCTGTTTTTT.

This clonotype came up a few times. This chain joins TRBV29-1 and TRBJ2-7, with a weak D call TRBD1 (5 bases). Germline CDR1 and CDR2: SQVTM and ANQGSEA. The CDR3 contains 12 residues. The V end was cut by 5 bases, the J end by 0 bases, with 8 bases between. The CDR3 protein is CSVIDSSYEQYF. CDR3 sequence (DNA): TGCAGCGTTATCGACAGCTCCTACGAGCAGTACTTC.